The present entry profiles one T cell receptor beta chain with its context. This clone was seen just once. Its recognized antigen is unknown. No base-level quality is on record; no much larger clone is a single base apart. The sample comes from a study of cytomegalovirus exposure and HLA in healthy donors (dated by TCRdb to the late 2010s). Concerning the study at large: An earlier analysis of approximately 640 of the donors reported 250 to 300 Gb of sequence data and some 100 million unique TCR beta sequences from about 200 million T cells. On average, roughly 240,000 unique TCR beta nucleotide sequences were sequenced per donor among 398 genotyped donors of the cohort, with roughly 18% of those sequences being non-productive. The genetic ancestry cluster associated with self-reported Caucasian donors included over 80% of the approximately 430 genotyped donors. Using immunosequencing, the study profiled T cell repertoires from 640 or so subjects and related those repertoires to cytomegalovirus serostatus. All discovery cohort repertoires had been generated using a single sequencing platform. A later analysis re-examined previously published TCR beta repertoires from 610 or so donors and added high-resolution HLA genotyping to investigate patterns of TCR occurrence. Rather than using new phenotypic data, the later analysis identified candidate immune exposures from TCR beta sequences and from how often those sequences occurred across donors. Along with the approximately 650-subject first cohort, a separate validation cohort of more than 90 different subjects was used. Typing coverage differed by locus: A, B, C, DRB1 and DQB1 were typed in about 629-630 donors, DQA1 in about 500, DPA1 in some 600, and DPB1 in 400 to 490. The study was designed to test whether signatures of past pathogen exposure could be identified by cataloging public T cell receptors. High-throughput TCR immunosequencing, statistical association of individual TCRs with disease status, and machine learning were combined to predict cytomegalovirus infection status. Approximately 300 gigabases of sequencing data and roughly 81 million unique TCR sequences made up an early release that covered approximately 620 HLA-typed donors. In a later genetic analysis, genome-wide SNP genotypes for about 65% of the 666 donors were used, and that subset was treated as a discovery cohort. An earlier analysis of 587 of the donors used high-throughput TCR beta sequencing to judge whether each TCR beta V gene segment behaved as functional or pseudogenic. Donor age, sex, ethnicity and CMV serostatus were collected together with the repertoire data. Because of strong linkage in the cohort, roughly five DR-DQ haplotypes were treated as single units for association and clustering. HLA typing included class I and class II loci at four-digit resolution.

Study-wide findings and limitations: Only TCR beta chains were sequenced in this cohort, and the absence of alpha or paired-chain data limited detectable features. In an earlier analysis of over 550 of the donors, most TCR beta V segments were observed in productive rearrangements about 87% or about 30% of the time, broadly matching IMGT annotations. Because HLA typing was unavailable for some donors at each locus, only the typed subset was used in association tests. A further reported finding was that TCR beta sequences accurately predicted the HLA-A and HLA-B alleles for most subjects in the first cohort. Correlated functional status among segregating V segments might be attributable to linkage disequilibrium, but an unknown experimental factor could not be ruled out. Most TCR sequences were observed very rarely across donors, whereas some public TCRs were present in many individuals. In both the original and validation cohorts, the classifier was reported to diagnose cytomegalovirus status with high specificity and sensitivity. In a later analysis, around 17,000 TCR beta sequences were associated with specific HLA alleles at a false discovery rate of 0.05. Because counts were too low, about 17 rarely observed V segments, including chromosome 9 orphons, were excluded from the earlier analysis of a few hundred of the donors. A later analysis found that most CMV-associated TCR beta chains appeared HLA-restricted, with HLA associations seemingly driven largely by CMV exposure. In vitro tests confirmed that three of the cytomegalovirus-associated TCR beta chains recognize cytomegalovirus antigens. In a later analysis, the rate of TCR association differed among HLA loci, with DRB1 alleles having the most associated TCRs and HLA-C alleles having the fewest. When HLA alleles, especially DR and DQ, strongly co-occurred, TCR associations were difficult to assign to individual alleles. For the cohort, immune exposure information was limited to CMV serostatus. V-gene and J-gene trimming of TCR beta chains was associated with a missense DCLRE1C variant in a later genetic analysis, and the association was replicated in an independent cohort. The authors suggested that the approach could potentially be generalized to other disease states and immunological phenotypes. A group of highly shared sequence variants was considered likely to be a technical artifact of the sequencing pipeline. The study gave a list of 150 to 200 TCR beta chains associated with cytomegalovirus. Compared with the 666-donor mean, donors in an Asian-associated ancestry cluster had fewer N-insertions in productive TCRs, according to a later genetic analysis. Roughly uniform sequencing depth across donors was assumed in presence/absence analyses, although this assumption may not hold. In a later analysis, HLA-associated TCR beta chains were found to be more clonally expanded and to have lower generation probabilities than equally common non-associated chains. According to a later analysis, parvovirus B19, influenza, CMV and Epstein-Barr virus appeared linked to several top co-occurrence clusters. Because the 87-base-pair reads could not distinguish some IMGT-functional V segments, including TRBV6-2 and TRBV6-3, those segments were excluded.

Trimming removed 4 bases from V and 8 bases from J; the gene matches leave 4 bases unexplained. From the cysteine up to the phenylalanine, the CDR3 has a length of 11 residues. Just the 33-base CDR3 DNA is kept, in frame starting at base 1. The germline V gene provides CDR1 SQVTM and CDR2 ANQGSEA. The cohort comprised several hundred healthy bone marrow donors. At the time of sampling, every cohort member was nominally healthy, though immune exposures that went unrecorded were likely present. The donor was CMV seronegative and belonged to the group of several hundred seronegative cohort members. Every donor gave a peripheral blood sample, and the peripheral blood mononuclear cells from that sample were used for TCR beta sequencing. The Qiagen DNeasy Blood Extraction Kit was used to extract genomic DNA from the blood cell samples. The protocol used for the library was the immunoSEQ multiplex PCR assay. For the multiplex PCR, a mixture combining 60 forward primers for TCR Vbeta segments and 13 reverse primers for TCR Jbeta segments was used. The CDR3 region of rearranged TCR beta genes was amplified from genomic DNA by a multiplex PCR assay. Amplified TCR beta libraries were sequenced as 87-base-pair reads on the Illumina HiSeq System. The paper's data handling went like this. Across the roughly 640 repertoires, a later analysis counted about 81 million unique TCR beta chains, around 10 million of which were shared by at least two donors. A nearest-neighbor algorithm error-corrected the raw reads and collapsed the reads into unique sequences, merging closely related sequences to remove PCR and sequencing errors. V, D and J gene segments were assigned by aligning CDR3 sequences to IMGT reference sequences. For a sequence to be retained, at least a six-nucleotide match to both a V gene segment and a J gene segment was required. Rearrangements were called productive when the CDR3 lacked stop codons and stayed in frame with V and J; all others were non-productive. CDR3 was defined by IMGT convention, running from the second conserved V-encoded cysteine to the conserved J-encoded phenylalanine. The earlier analysis of roughly 590 of the donors excluded any sequence lacking an unambiguous match to a single V gene segment. An earlier analysis of about 590 of the donors classified V segments as functional when productive rearrangements were above 56.7% and as segregating when the standard deviation between donors was above 5%. To diagnose cytomegalovirus status from the catalog of TCR beta chain sequences, a statistical classification framework was built. V and J gene assignment, in a later analysis, came from comparing TCR nucleotide sequences with IMGT/GENE-DB human TR gene sequences. The TCRdist pipeline was used in a later analysis to assign CDR3 sequences and most-parsimonious VDJ recombination scenarios. In a later analysis, each TCR beta chain was defined by its CDR3 amino acid sequence together with its V-gene family, and reads lacking a unique V-gene family were excluded. In a later analysis, 450 to 600 highly shared, low-generation-probability nucleotide sequences were removed to address suspected cross-contamination and a sequencing artifact. A later analysis calculated a clonal expansion index for each public chain from normalized within-repertoire ranks of inferred template counts. A later analysis computed generation probabilities with a VDJ recombination model fitted to out-of-frame rearrangements, and checked the results against IGoR. Hypergeometric tests were used in a later analysis to score TCR-TCR, TCR-HLA and TCR-CMV co-occurrence, with a repertoire-size bias correction applied to the TCR pairs. In a later analysis, false discovery rates were estimated by permuting HLA or CMV assignments 20 times. In a later analysis, co-occurring TCRs were grouped with DBSCAN, and TCRdist sequence similarity was added when clustering was performed within HLA-allele-positive subsets. Co-occurrence clustering excluded repertoires with fewer than 30,000 or more than 120,000 public chains, plus five with anomalous nucleotide sharing. TCRdb took over this immuneACCESS table, retaining in-frame rearrangements with V and J assigned. Such tables are incomplete; in checked studies, under half of the missing clones stem from an unresolved V gene, and the remainder is unexplained. V and J calls and clone size follow that table, whereas D and trimming were derived from the DNA. The sample records 150,000 to 200,000 clones, 86% of which are singletons. The leading ten clones occupy under 2% of the sample.

Sequenced input: PBMCs. The chain employs TRBV29-1 and TRBJ1-1, with 7 bases matching TRBD1. The TCR originated in a woman under 30 in good health and CMV-seronegative. The sequenced DNA: TGCAGCGTTGTACCGGGACAGGAAGCTTTCTTT. This encodes CSVVPGQEAFF.